This entry lists 17 T cell receptor beta chains sequenced from one sample in a study of tumor-infiltrating lymphocytes in primary liver carcinoma. Germline DNA was also extracted, and blood RNA derived from unsorted whole blood. Synthesis of TCR beta cDNA was carried out from approximately 470 ng total RNA with a constant-region primer. What produced the TCR beta libraries was three nested multiplex PCR rounds using slightly modified ARM-PCR. With TRBV1-TRBV30 forward primers and a C-beta reverse primer, the first two PCR rounds were run for approximately 10 cycles each. From the multiplex PCR reads, TCRdb called clonotypes with MiXCR, one entry per CDR3 protein. The sample lists 300,000 to 400,000 distinct CDR3 sequences; less than 75% were seen once. Sequencing was done on a sample of peripheral blood. Receptors originate from a man aged 40-50 years with primary liver carcinoma and hepatitis B virus infection.

As concerns this clonotype: Just one base apart from a much larger clone, this may be a read error. This rearrangement joins TRBV6-5 to TRBJ2-5; 10 bases align to TRBD2. Germline loops: CDR1 MNHEY, CDR2 SVGAGI. The CDR3 is 16 residues long. The J segment lost 4 bases and the V segment lost 6 bases, leaving 11 bases of the junction unmatched. The CDR3 region is CASSKHLAGDLETQYF. In DNA form, the CDR3 reads TGTGCCAGCAGCAAGCACCTAGCGGGAGATTTAGAGACCCAGTACTTC.

V gene TRBV7-6 combines with J gene TRBJ2-5, with D unclear. Germline V gene sequence: CDR1 SGHVS, CDR2 FNYEAQ. The V gene lost 2 bases and the J gene lost 5 bases, with 9 bases spanning the gap. This CDR3 is 13 amino acids long. For the CDR3, the DNA is TGTGCCAGCAGCTTATGGGGATCGGAGACCCAGTACTTC. It translates to CASSLWGSETQYF.

The chain carries TRBV28 and TRBJ2-7; possibly TRBD2 for D (5 bases). V was clipped by 3 bases and J by 0 bases, with 15 bases between them. CDR3 length: 16 amino acids. The germline V gene encodes CDR1 MDHEN and CDR2 SYDVKM. Here the CDR3 reads CASSFSPSGSSYEQYF. The CDR3 DNA is TGTGCCAGCAGTTTCTCCCCCAGCGGAAGCTCCTACGAGCAGTACTTC.

V gene TRBV12-3 or TRBV12-4 combines with J gene TRBJ2-1; 9 bases line up with TRBD1. Trimming cost V 7 bases and J 15 bases; bases outside gene matches: 10. The CDR3 is made up of 12 amino acids. This CDR3 is CASTFWDRAPFF. The CDR3 coding sequence is TGTGCCAGCACTTTTTGGGACAGGGCTCCGTTCTTC.

Notes on this clonotype: The junction shows a germline mismatch at one end, possibly a read error. This chain joins TRBV11-2 and TRBJ2-3, with a weak D call TRBD2 (6 bases). Germline V gene data show CDR1 as SGHAT and CDR2 as FQNNGV. There are 13 residues in the CDR3. Here the CDR3 reads CASNSGEADMQYF. For the CDR3, the DNA is TGTGCCAGCAACTCCGGGGAGGCGGATATGCAGTATTTT.

The V call is TRBV28, the J call TRBJ1-6; D perhaps matches TRBD1 (5 bases). Trimming pared 5 bases from V and 10 bases from J, leaving 15 bases between. Per germline, CDR1 MDHEN and CDR2 SYDVKM. The CDR3 has 14 amino acids. CDR3 residues: CASSDIKGYSPLHF. In DNA, the CDR3 is TGTGCCAGCAGTGATATAAAGGGGTACTCACCCCTCCACTTT.

The genes are TRBV11-2 and TRBJ2-7; D unclear. V lost 2 bases and J lost 6, with 11 bases in between. The CDR3 is 13 residues long. Germline lookup yields CDR1 SGHAT and CDR2 FQNNGV. The CDR3 is CASSLYPTGEQYF. As DNA, the CDR3 is TGTGCCAGCAGCTTATACCCTACGGGCGAGCAGTACTTC.

Many counts were recorded for this clonotype. The chain is built from TRBV5-6 and TRBJ1-1; 7 nucleotides match TRBD1. CDR1 and CDR2 from the germline V gene are SGHDT and YYEEEE. V shed 1 base, J shed 7 bases, and the junction held 13 bases outside the gene matches. The CDR3 loop spans 16 amino acids. DNA for the CDR3: TGTGCCAGCAGCTTGTACCGACCTACTGGGACAGATGAAGCTTTCTTT. The encoded protein is CASSLYRPTGTDEAFF.

This chain uses TRBV6-6 with TRBJ1-5, with D perhaps TRBD1 (5 bases). Looked up from germline, CDR1 is MNHNY and CDR2 is SVGAGI (reference sequence). V was clipped by 6 bases and J by 4 bases, with 10 bases between them. This CDR3 is built from 13 residues. The CDR3 nucleotides read TGTGCCAGCAGAGACAGTAGTAATCAGCCCCAGCATTTT. Translated, it gives CASRDSSNQPQHF.

As concerns this clonotype: Here the CDR3 omits its conserved ending phenylalanine or tryptophan, so a read error is the likely source. The gene calls are TRBV11-1 and TRBJ2-2; D uncertain. From germline, CDR1 is SGHAT and CDR2 FQDESV (reference sequence). The CDR3 covers 15 residues. Trimming cost V 2 bases and J 0 bases, with 7 bases left between them. For the CDR3, the DNA is TGTGCCAGCAGCTTACGCACTACGAACACCGGGGAGCTGTTTCTT. Translated: CASSLRTTNTGELFL.

A remark on this clonotype: At one end, the junction sequence differs from germline, possibly due to a read error. This sequence joins TRBV11-2 and TRBJ2-3, with D perhaps matching TRBD1 or TRBD2 (5 bases each). CDR1 is SGHAT, CDR2 FQNNGV, per germline. CDR3 length: 14 amino acids. For the CDR3, the DNA is TGTGCCAGCAGCTTAGGGGGGAGCACAAATACGGAGTATTTT. Translated: CASSLGGSTNTEYF.

CDR3 nucleotide sequence: TGTGCCAGCAGTTATCTGGAGGGCATTGGGGATCAGCCCCAGCATTTT. Amino acid sequence: CASSYLEGIGDQPQHF. This sequence joins TRBV12-3 or TRBV12-4 and TRBJ1-5, with unresolved D. Trimming took off 4 bases at V and 5 bases at J, with 18 bases between the two ends. There are 16 residues in the CDR3.

A note on this clonotype: Compared with germline, one end of the junction differs, possibly owing to a read error. DNA of the CDR3: TGTGCCAGCAAGGGTAGCGGGCTGTACGGGCAGTACTTC. It yields the protein CASKGSGLYGQYF. The rearrangement links TRBV6-1 to TRBJ2-7; 7 bases are a match to TRBD2. CDR1 and CDR2 (germline): MNHNS, SASEGT. This CDR3 is built from 13 residues.

The table lists this clonotype with many counts. The V gene is TRBV6-6, the J gene TRBJ2-2; D gene uncertain. This CDR3 has 12 amino acids. Germline CDR1 and CDR2: MNHNY and SVGAGI (reference sequence). Trimming stripped 4 bases from V and 4 bases from J, with 4 bases between. CDR3 sequence reads: CASSLLTGELFF. CDR3 bases: TGTGCCAGCAGTTTACTCACCGGGGAGCTGTTTTTT.

The chain combines TRBV11-1 with TRBJ2-3; the D gene is possibly TRBD1 (5 bases). V gave up 1 base and J gave up 6 bases, with 20 bases separating them. This CDR3 has 17 amino acids. CDR1 SGHAT and CDR2 FQDESV come from the germline V gene (reference sequence). CDR3 in DNA: TGTGCCAGCAGCTTAGGAGTTTGGGGCGTCGGCAAGGATACGCAGTATTTT. Translation gives CASSLGVWGVGKDTQYF.

Notes on this clonotype: The final CDR3 position lacks the conserved phenylalanine or tryptophan, pointing to a likely read error. The chain is built from TRBV12-3 or TRBV12-4 and TRBJ1-1, with a tentative D call TRBD1 (5 bases). Deletions cut 7 bases from V and 6 bases from J, with 12 bases between. This CDR3 spans 12 amino acids. CDR3 coding DNA: TGTGCCAGCAAAAAGGGGTGGGCTGAAGCTTTCTCT. Protein product: CASKKGWAEAFS.

This clonotype was seen ten or more times. The chain recombines TRBV5-4 with TRBJ2-3; D is possibly TRBD1 (6 bases). The V end lost 4 bases, the J end lost 4 bases, and 10 bases lay between the germline ends. The CDR3 is made up of 13 amino acids. CDR1 and CDR2 (germline): SGHNT, YYREEE (reference sequence). CDR3 in DNA: TGTGCCAGCAGCGCCGGGACACCAGATACGCAGTATTTT. Translating it yields CASSAGTPDTQYF. Based on the CDR3 plus reference TRBV5-4 and TRBJ2-3, the full variable domain is ETGVTQSPTHLIKTRGQQVTLRCSSQSGHNTVSWYQQALGQGPQFIFQYYREEENGRGNFPPRFSGLQFPNYSSELNVNALELDDSALYLCASSAGTPDTQYFGPGTRLTVL.